The T cell receptor (beta chain) described here comes from a study of beta chain features in type 1 diabetes. As every portion of the isolated RNA was reverse transcribed, the sequencing read expressed TCRB transcripts. Repertoires were generated with immunoSEQ multiplex PCR, while TCRdb's copy carries only in-frame clones and drops some. The sample lists almost 350,000 clones, under 8.5% seen once, with around 0.45% in the top ten. The CDR3 contains 14 residues. Trimming took 5 bases from V and 5 from J, leaving 15 bases between them. Germline V lookup: CDR1 MDHEN, CDR2 SYDVKM. This TCR was sampled from a woman under 30 in good health. Source material: central memory CD4+ T cells from blood. The J gene is TRBJ2-5, the V gene TRBV28; weak D call: TRBD2 (6 bases). CDR3: CASSGGGLVETQYF. Written as DNA, the CDR3 is TGTGCCAGCAGTGGCGGAGGGCTAGTGGAGACCCAGTACTTC.